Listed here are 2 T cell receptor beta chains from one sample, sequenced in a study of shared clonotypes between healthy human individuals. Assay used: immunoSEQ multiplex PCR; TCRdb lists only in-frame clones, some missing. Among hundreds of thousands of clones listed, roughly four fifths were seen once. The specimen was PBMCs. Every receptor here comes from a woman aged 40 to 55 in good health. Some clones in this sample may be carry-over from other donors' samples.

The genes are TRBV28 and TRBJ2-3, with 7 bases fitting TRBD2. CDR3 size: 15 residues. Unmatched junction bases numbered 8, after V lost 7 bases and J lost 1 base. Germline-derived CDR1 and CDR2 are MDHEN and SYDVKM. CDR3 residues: CASTWGGSGTDTQYF. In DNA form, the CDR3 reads TGTGCCAGCACCTGGGGAGGGTCGGGCACAGATACGCAGTATTTT.

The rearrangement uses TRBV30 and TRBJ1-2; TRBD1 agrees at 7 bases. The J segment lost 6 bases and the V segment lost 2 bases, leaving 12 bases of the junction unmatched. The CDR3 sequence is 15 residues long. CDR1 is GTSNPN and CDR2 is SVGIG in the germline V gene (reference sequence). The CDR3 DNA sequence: TGTGCCTGGAGTACGCGGACAGGTACGAAAGATGGCTACACCTTC. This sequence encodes CAWSTRTGTKDGYTF.